The source of this T cell receptor (beta chain) is a study of T cells expressing NK-cell markers. TCRdb re-called the 5' RACE reads and shows each CDR3 protein once, DNA omitted. The sample table sets out 160,000 or so distinct CDR3 sequences. The CDR3 runs 14 residues. The V gene's germline CDR1 is LNHDA and CDR2 SQIVND (reference sequence). Material for sequencing was blood T cells: a sorted CD56 or NKG2C T cell subset, CD4+ or CD8+ T cells, or bulk PBMC T cells (not recorded which). The TCR comes from a woman between 18 and 70 years old in good health. The rearrangement joins TRBV19 to TRBJ1-1; TCRdb outputs TRBD1, but without DNA this stays unchecked. This CDR3 is CASTQTGANTEAFF.